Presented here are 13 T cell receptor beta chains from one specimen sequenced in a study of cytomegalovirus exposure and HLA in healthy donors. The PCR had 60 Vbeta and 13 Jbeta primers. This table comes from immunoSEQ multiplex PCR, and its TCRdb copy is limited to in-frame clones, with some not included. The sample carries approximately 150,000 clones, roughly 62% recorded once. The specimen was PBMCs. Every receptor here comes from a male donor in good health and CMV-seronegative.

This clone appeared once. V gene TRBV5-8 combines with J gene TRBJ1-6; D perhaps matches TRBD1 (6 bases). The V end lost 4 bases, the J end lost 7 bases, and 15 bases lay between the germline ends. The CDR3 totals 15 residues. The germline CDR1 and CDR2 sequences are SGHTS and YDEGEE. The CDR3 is CASSAWTAGNSPLHF. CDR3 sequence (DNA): TGTGCCAGCAGCGCCTGGACAGCAGGAAATTCACCCCTCCACTTT.

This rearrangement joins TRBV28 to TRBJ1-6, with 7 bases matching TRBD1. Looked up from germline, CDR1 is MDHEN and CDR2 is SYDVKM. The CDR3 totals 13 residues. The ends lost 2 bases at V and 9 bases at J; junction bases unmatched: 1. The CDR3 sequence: CASSLDRVSPLHF. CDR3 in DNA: TGTGCCAGCAGTTTAGACAGGGTTTCACCCCTCCACTTT.

CDR3 sequence (DNA): TGTGCCAGCAGCCCACGGGGCAATCAGCCCCAGCATTTT. Protein product: CASSPRGNQPQHF. The V call is TRBV7-6, the J call TRBJ1-5; the D is unclear. The length of the CDR3 is 13 residues. V was shortened by 5 bases and J by 2 bases, with 7 bases between the two germline ends. Germline-derived CDR1 and CDR2 are SGHVS and FNYEAQ.

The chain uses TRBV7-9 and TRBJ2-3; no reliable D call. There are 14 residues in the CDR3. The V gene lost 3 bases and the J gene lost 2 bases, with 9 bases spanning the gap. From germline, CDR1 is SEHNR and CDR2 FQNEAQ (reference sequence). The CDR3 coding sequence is TGTGCCAGCAGCTTTTCGACTGTCACAGATACGCAGTATTTT. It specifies CASSFSTVTDTQYF.

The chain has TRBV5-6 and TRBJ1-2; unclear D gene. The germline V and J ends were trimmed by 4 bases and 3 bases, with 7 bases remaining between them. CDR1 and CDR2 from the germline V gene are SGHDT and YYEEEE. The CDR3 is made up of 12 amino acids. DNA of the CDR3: TGTGCCAGCAGCCCCGGGGACTATGGCTACACCTTC. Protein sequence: CASSPGDYGYTF.

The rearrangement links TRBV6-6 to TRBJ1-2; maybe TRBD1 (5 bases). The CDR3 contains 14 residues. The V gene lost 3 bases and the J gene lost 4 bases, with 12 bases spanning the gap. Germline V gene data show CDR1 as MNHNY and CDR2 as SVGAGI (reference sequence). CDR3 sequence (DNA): TGTGCCAGCAGTTATGGGCAGGGAGGCTATGGCTACACCTTC. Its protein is CASSYGQGGYGYTF.

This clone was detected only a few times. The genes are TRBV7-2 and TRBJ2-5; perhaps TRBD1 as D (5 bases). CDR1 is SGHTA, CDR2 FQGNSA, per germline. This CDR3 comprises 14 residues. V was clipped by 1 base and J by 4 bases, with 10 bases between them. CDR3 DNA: TGTGCCAGCAGCTTAGACAGGATGTCAGAGACCCAGTACTTC. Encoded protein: CASSLDRMSETQYF.

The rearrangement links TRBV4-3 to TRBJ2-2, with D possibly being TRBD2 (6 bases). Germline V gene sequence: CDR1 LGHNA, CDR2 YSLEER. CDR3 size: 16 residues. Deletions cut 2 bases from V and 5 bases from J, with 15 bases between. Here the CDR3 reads CASSQSRGTLTGELFF. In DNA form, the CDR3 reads TGCGCCAGCAGCCAAAGTCGGGGGACTTTGACCGGGGAGCTGTTTTTT.

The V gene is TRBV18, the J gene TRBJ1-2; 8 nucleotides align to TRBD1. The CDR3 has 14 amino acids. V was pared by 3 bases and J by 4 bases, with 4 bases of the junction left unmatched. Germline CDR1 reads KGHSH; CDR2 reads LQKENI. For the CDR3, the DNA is TGTGCCAGCTCACCCGGAGACAGGGGCTATGGCTACACCTTC. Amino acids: CASSPGDRGYGYTF.

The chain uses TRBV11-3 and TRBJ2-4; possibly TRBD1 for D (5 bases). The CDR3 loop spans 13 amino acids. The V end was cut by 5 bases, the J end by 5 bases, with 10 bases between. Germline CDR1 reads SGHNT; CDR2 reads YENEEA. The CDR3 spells CASSTDSENIQYF. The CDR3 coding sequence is TGTGCCAGCAGCACCGACAGCGAAAACATTCAGTACTTC.

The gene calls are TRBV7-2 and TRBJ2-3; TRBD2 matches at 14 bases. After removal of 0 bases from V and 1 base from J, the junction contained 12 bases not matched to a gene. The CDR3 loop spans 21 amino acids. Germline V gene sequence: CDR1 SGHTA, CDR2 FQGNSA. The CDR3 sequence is CASSLAGGLAGGYRRTDTQYF. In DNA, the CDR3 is TGTGCCAGCAGCTTAGCGGGAGGACTAGCGGGGGGCTACCGTCGCACAGATACGCAGTATTTT. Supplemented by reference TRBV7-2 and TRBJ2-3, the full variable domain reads GAGVSQSPSNKVTEKGKDVELRCDPISGHTALYWYRQSLGQGLEFLIYFQGNSAPDKSGLPSDRFSAERTGGSVSTLTIQRTQQEDSAVYLCASSLAGGLAGGYRRTDTQYFGPGTRLTVL.

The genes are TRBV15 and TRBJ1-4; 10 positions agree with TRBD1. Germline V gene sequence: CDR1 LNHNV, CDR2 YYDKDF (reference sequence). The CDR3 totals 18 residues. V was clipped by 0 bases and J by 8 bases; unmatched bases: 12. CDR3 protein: CATSRELATGGAEEKLFF. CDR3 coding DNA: TGTGCCACCAGCAGAGAATTGGCGACAGGGGGCGCGGAAGAAAAACTGTTTTTT.

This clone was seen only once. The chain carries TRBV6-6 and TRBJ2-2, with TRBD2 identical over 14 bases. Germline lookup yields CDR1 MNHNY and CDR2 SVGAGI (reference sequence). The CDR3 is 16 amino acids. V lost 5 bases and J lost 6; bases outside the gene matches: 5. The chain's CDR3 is CASSPLTSGGAGELFF. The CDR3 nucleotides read TGTGCCAGCAGTCCACTGACTAGCGGGGGGGCCGGGGAGCTGTTTTTT.